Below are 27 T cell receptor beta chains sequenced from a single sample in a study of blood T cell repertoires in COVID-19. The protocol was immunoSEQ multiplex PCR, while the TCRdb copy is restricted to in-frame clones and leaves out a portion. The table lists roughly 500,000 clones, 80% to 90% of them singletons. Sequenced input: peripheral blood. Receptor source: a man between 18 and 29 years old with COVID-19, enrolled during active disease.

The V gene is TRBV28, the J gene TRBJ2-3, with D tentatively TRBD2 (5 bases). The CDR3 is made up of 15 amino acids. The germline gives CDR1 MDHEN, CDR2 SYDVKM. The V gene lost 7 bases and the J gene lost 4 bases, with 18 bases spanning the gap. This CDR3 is CASIPRLGNADTQYF. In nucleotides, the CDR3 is TGTGCCAGCATTCCCCGCCTCGGGAATGCAGATACGCAGTATTTT.

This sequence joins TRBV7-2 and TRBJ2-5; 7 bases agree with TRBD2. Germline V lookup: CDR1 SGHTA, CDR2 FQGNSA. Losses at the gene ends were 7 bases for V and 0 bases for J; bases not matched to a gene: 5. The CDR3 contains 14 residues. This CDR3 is CASKRDLYQETQYF. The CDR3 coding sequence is TGTGCCAGCAAGCGGGACTTATACCAAGAGACCCAGTACTTC. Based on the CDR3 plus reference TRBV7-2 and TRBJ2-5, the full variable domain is GAGVSQSPSNKVTEKGKDVELRCDPISGHTALYWYRQSLGQGLEFLIYFQGNSAPDKSGLPSDRFSAERTGGSVSTLTIQRTQQEDSAVYLCASKRDLYQETQYFGPGTRLLVL.

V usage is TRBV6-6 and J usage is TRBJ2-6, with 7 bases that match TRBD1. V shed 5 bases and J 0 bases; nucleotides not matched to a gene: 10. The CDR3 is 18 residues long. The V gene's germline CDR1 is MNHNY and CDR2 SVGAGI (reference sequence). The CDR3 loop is CASSRRRQGLSGANVLTF. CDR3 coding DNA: TGTGCCAGCAGTCGAAGACGACAGGGCCTCTCTGGGGCCAACGTCCTGACTTTC.

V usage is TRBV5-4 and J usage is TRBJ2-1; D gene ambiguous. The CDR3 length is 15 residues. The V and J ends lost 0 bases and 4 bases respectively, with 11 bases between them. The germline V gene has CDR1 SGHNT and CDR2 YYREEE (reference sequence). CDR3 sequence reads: CASSLVPAGYNEQFF. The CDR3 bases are TGTGCCAGCAGCTTGGTTCCGGCAGGTTACAATGAGCAGTTCTTC.

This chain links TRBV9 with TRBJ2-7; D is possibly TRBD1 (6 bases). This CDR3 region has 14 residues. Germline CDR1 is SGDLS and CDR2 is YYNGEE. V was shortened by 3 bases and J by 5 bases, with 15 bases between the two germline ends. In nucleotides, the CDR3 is TGTGCCAGCAGCGAGAGACCAGGGGAAAACGAGCAGTACTTC. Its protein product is CASSERPGENEQYF.

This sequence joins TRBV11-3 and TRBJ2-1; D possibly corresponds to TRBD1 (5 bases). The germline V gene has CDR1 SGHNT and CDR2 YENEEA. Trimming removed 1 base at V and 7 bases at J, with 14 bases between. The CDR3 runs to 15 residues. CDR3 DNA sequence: TGTGCCAGCAGCTTAGTCCCCCTAGGGGCTAATGAGCAGTTCTTC. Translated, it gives CASSLVPLGANEQFF.

CDR3 amino acids: CASSMAGNTEAFF. Written as DNA, the CDR3 is TGCGCCAGCAGCATGGCAGGTAACACTGAAGCTTTCTTT. The J gene is TRBJ1-1, the V gene TRBV5-1; D ambiguous. V lost 4 bases, J lost 2 bases, and 9 bases lay in between. Germline CDR1 and CDR2: SGHRS and YFSETQ. The CDR3 length is 13 residues. The entire variable domain, with the rest obtained from reference TRBV5-1 and TRBJ1-1, is as follows: KAGVTQTPRYLIKTRGQQVTLSCSPISGHRSVSWYQQTPGQGLQFLFEYFSETQRNKGNFPGRFSGRQFSNSRSEMNVSTLELGDSALYLCASSMAGNTEAFFGQGTRLTVV.

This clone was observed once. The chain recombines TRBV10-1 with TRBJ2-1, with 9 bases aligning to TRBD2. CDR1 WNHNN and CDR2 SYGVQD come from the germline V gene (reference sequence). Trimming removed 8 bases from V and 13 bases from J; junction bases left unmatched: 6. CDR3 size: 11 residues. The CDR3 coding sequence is TGCGCCAGCGGAAGCGGGGGGCTCCAGTTCTTC. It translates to CASGSGGLQFF.

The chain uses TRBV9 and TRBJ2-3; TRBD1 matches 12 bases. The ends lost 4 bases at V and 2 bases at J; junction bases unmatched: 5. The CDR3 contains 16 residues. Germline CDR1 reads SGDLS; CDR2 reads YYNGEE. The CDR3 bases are TGTGCCAGCAGCACCGGGACAGGGGGCTTCACAGATACGCAGTATTTT. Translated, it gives CASSTGTGGFTDTQYF.

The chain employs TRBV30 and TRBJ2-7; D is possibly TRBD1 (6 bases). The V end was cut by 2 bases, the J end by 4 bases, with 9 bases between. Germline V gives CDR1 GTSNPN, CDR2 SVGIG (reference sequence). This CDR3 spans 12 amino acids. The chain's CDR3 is CAWSHTGYEQYF. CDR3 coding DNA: TGTGCCTGGAGTCATACAGGGTACGAGCAGTACTTC.

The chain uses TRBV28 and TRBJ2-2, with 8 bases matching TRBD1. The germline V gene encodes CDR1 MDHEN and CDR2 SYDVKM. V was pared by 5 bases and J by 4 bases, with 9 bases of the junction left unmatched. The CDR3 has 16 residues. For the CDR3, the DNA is TGTGCCAGCAGTCCGTTCGGACAGGGCCCCACCGGGGAGCTGTTTTTT. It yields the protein CASSPFGQGPTGELFF.

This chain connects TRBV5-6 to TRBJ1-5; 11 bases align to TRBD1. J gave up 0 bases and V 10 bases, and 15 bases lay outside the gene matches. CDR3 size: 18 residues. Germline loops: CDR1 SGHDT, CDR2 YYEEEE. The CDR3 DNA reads TGTGCCGCCCCGGGACAGGGGGGCTATGTTTATAGCAATCAGCCCCAGCATTTT. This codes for CAAPGQGGYVYSNQPQHF.

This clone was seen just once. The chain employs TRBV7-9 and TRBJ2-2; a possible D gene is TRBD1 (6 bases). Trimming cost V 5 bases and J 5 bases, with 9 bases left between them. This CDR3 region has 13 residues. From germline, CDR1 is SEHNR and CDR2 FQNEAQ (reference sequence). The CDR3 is CASSGQGTGELFF. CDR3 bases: TGTGCCAGCAGCGGTCAGGGGACCGGGGAGCTGTTTTTT.

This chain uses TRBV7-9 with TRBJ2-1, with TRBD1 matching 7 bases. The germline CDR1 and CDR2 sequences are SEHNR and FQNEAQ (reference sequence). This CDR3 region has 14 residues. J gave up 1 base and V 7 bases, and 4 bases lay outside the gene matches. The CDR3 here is CASTMTGSYNEQFF. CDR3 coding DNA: TGTGCCAGCACCATGACAGGGTCCTACAATGAGCAGTTCTTC.

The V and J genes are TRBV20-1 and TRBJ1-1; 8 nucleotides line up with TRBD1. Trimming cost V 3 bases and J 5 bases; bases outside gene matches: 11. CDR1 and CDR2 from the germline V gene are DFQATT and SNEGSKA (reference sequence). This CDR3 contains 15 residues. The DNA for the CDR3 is TGCAGTGCTAGTAACAGGGGGGAGGGAAATACTGAAGCTTTCTTT. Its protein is CSASNRGEGNTEAFF.

The CDR3 coding sequence is TGTGCCAGCAGCTTGGGACTAGCGGGAGGGGCGACCCAGTACTTC. Amino acid sequence: CASSLGLAGGATQYF. V usage is TRBV7-2 and J usage is TRBJ2-5; TRBD2 matches at 16 bases. The CDR3 has 15 residues. V was clipped by 3 bases and J by 7 bases; unmatched bases: 2. CDR1 is SGHTA, CDR2 FQGNSA, per germline. The whole variable domain, remainder taken from reference TRBV7-2 and TRBJ2-5, is GAGVSQSPSNKVTEKGKDVELRCDPISGHTALYWYRQSLGQGLEFLIYFQGNSAPDKSGLPSDRFSAERTGGSVSTLTIQRTQQEDSAVYLCASSLGLAGGATQYFGPGTRLLVL.

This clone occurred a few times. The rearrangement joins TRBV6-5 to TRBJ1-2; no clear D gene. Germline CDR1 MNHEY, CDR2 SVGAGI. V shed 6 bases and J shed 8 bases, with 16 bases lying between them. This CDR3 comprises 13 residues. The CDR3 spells CASSNVGAGGYTF. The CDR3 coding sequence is TGTGCCAGCAGCAACGTGGGAGCGGGCGGCTACACCTTC.

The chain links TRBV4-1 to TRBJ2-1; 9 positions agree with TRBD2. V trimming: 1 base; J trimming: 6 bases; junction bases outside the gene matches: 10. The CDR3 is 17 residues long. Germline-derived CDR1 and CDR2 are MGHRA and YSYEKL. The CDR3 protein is CASSQVAGGSRGNEQFF. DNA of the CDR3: TGCGCCAGCAGCCAAGTCGCGGGGGGGTCCCGGGGCAATGAGCAGTTCTTC.

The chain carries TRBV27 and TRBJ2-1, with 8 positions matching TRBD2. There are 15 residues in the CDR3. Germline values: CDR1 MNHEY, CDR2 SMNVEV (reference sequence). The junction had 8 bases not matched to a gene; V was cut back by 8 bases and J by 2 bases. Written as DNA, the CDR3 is TGTGCCAGCCGTTCAAGACTAGCGACCTACAATGAGCAGTTCTTC. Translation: CASRSRLATYNEQFF.

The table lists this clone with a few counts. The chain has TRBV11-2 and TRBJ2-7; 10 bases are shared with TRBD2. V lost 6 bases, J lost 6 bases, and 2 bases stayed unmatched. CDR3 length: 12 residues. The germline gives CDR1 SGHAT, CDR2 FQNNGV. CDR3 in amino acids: CASSLAGAEQYF. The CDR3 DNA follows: TGTGCCAGCAGTCTAGCGGGAGCCGAGCAGTACTTC.

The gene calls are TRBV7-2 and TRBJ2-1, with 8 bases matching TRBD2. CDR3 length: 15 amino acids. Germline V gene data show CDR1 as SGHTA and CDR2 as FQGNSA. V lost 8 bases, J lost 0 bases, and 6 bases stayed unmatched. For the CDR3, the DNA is TGTGCCAGCTTAGCGGGGCGGAGCTCCTACAATGAGCAGTTCTTC. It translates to CASLAGRSSYNEQFF.

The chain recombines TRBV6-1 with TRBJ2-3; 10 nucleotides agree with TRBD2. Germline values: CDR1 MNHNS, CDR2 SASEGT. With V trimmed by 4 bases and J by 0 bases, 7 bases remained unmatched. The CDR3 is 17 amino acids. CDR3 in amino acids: CASSVSISGGSTDTQYF. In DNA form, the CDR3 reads TGTGCCAGCAGTGTCTCCATTAGCGGGGGGAGCACAGATACGCAGTATTTT.

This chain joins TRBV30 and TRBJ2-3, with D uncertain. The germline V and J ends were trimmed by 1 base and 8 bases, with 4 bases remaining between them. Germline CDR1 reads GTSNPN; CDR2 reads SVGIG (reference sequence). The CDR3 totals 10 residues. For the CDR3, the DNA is TGTGCCTGGAGTGGAGTTACGCAGTATTTT. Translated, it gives CAWSGVTQYF.

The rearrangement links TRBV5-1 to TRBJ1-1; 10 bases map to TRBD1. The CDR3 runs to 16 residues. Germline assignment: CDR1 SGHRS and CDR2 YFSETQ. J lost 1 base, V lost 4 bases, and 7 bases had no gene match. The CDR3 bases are TGCGCCAGCAGCCCTGACAGGGGGCTAGAGAACACTGAAGCTTTCTTT. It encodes CASSPDRGLENTEAFF.

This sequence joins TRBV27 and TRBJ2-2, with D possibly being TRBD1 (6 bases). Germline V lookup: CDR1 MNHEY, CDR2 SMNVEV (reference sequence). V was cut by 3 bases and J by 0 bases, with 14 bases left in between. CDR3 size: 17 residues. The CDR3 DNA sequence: TGTGCCAGCAGTTTTCCTCAGGGGACCTCGAACACCGGGGAGCTGTTTTTT. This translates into CASSFPQGTSNTGELFF.

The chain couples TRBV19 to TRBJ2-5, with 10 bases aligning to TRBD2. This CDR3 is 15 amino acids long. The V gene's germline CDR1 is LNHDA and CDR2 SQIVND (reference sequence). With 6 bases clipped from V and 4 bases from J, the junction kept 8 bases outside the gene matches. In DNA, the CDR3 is TGTGCCAGTAGGCTAGCGGGAGCGGGCGGAGAGACCCAGTACTTC. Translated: CASRLAGAGGETQYF.

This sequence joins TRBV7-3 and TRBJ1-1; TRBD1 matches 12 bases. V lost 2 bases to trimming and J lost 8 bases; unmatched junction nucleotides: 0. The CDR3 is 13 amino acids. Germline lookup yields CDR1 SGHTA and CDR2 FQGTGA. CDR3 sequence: CASSLGTGGEAFF. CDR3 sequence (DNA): TGTGCCAGCAGCTTAGGGACAGGGGGCGAAGCTTTCTTT. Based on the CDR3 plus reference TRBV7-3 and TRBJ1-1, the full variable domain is GAGVSQTPSNKVTEKGKYVELRCDPISGHTALYWYRQSLGQGPEFLIYFQGTGAADDSGLPNDRFFAVRPEGSVSTLKIQRTERGDSAVYLCASSLGTGGEAFFGQGTRLTVV.